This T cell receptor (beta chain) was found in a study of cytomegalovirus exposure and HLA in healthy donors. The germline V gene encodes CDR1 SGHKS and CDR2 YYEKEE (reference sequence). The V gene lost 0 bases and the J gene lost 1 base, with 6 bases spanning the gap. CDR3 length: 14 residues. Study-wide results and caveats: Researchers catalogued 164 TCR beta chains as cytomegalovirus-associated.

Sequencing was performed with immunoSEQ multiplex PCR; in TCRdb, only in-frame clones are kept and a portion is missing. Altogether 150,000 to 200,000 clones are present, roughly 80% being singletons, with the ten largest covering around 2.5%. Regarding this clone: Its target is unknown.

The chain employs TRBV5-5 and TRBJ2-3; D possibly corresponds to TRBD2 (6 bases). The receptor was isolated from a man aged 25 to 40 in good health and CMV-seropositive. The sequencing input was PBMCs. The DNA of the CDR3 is TGTGCCAGCAGCTTGGGGGGGGGCACAGATACGCAGTATTTT. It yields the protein CASSLGGGTDTQYF.